These 20 T cell receptor beta chains were all obtained from the same sample, sequenced in a study of shared clonotypes between healthy human individuals. This table comes from immunoSEQ multiplex PCR, and its TCRdb copy is limited to in-frame clones, with some not included. In the table there are millions of clones, around 90% of which are singletons. What was sequenced was naive CD4+ T cells sorted from blood. This sample's subset: CD45RA+ positively selected. The receptors derive from a man younger than 30 in good health.

The rearrangement links TRBV19 to TRBJ2-1; D is uncertain. The V and J ends lost 7 bases and 2 bases respectively, with 15 bases between them. Germline V CDR1 and CDR2: LNHDA, SQIVND (reference sequence). The CDR3 runs to 15 residues. The CDR3 DNA reads as TGTGCCAGTATGGACGGAGCCCTTGCCTACAATGAGCAGTTCTTC. Its protein is CASMDGALAYNEQFF.

The V gene is TRBV5-1, the J gene TRBJ2-3, with D hard to call. The germline CDR1 and CDR2 sequences are SGHRS and YFSETQ. The V and J ends lost 4 bases and 0 bases respectively, with 18 bases between them. The CDR3 is 17 amino acids. CDR3: CASSLVMTADSTDTQYF. In DNA, the CDR3 is TGCGCCAGCAGCCTTGTGATGACTGCCGATAGCACAGATACGCAGTATTTT.

The rearrangement links TRBV11-2 to TRBJ2-6; D is undetermined. Trimming removed 7 bases at V and 2 bases at J, with 9 bases between. Germline-derived CDR1 and CDR2 are SGHAT and FQNNGV. The CDR3 is 14 residues long. This CDR3 is CASTSFAGANVLTF. The CDR3 DNA is TGTGCCAGCACTTCTTTTGCTGGGGCCAACGTCCTGACTTTC.

The chain recombines TRBV4-3 with TRBJ2-5; D could derive from TRBD1 or TRBD2 (6 bases each). Germline V gives CDR1 LGHNA, CDR2 YSLEER. V shed 0 bases and J shed 4 bases, with 12 bases lying between them. CDR3 length: 15 residues. The CDR3 region has the DNA TGCGCCAGCAGCCAAGACGCCAGGGGAGGAGAGACCCAGTACTTC. It yields the protein CASSQDARGGETQYF.

V is TRBV4-3 and J is TRBJ2-3, with 7 positions matching TRBD1. J was trimmed by 5 bases and V by 4 bases; bases with no gene match: 6. The CDR3 extends over 14 amino acids. Germline V gene lookup returns CDR1 LGHNA and CDR2 YSLEER. DNA for the CDR3: TGCGCCAGCAGCCGCGACAGGGAAATAGATACGCAGTATTTT. It specifies CASSRDREIDTQYF.

The V call is TRBV9, the J call TRBJ2-4; D may be TRBD2 (5 bases). The CDR3 has 17 residues. Trimming took off 0 bases at V and 1 base at J, with 14 bases between the two ends. Per the germline V gene, CDR1 is SGDLS and CDR2 is YYNGEE. The CDR3 protein is CASSVELDGRAKNIQYF. The CDR3 DNA reads TGTGCCAGCAGCGTAGAACTAGATGGTAGGGCCAAAAACATTCAGTACTTC.

The chain carries TRBV7-2 and TRBJ1-1, with unresolved D. Looked up from germline, CDR1 is SGHTA and CDR2 is FQGNSA. Trimming left V 1 base short and J 1 base short, with 13 bases between. CDR3 length: 16 residues. The CDR3 loop reads CASSLEVRHPNTEAFF. DNA for the CDR3: TGTGCCAGCAGCTTAGAAGTGAGACACCCGAACACTGAAGCTTTCTTT.

The chain has TRBV7-2 and TRBJ2-3; 8 nucleotides match TRBD2. Germline CDR1 SGHTA, CDR2 FQGNSA. The J segment lost 0 bases and the V segment lost 4 bases, leaving 3 bases of the junction unmatched. This CDR3 region has 15 residues. CDR3: CASSSGTRSTDTQYF. CDR3 bases: TGTGCCAGCAGCTCTGGGACTAGAAGCACAGATACGCAGTATTTT.

This clone was counted once. J is TRBJ2-3 and V is TRBV11-2; 10 bases are a match to TRBD2. In germline, CDR1 is SGHAT, CDR2 FQNNGV. V dropped 0 bases and J dropped 3; count of bases not matched to a gene: 12. This CDR3 spans 19 amino acids. As DNA, the CDR3 is TGTGCCAGCAGCTTAGACCCCGGACTAGCGGCCAGAGGTACAGATACGCAGTATTTT. Residues: CASSLDPGLAARGTDTQYF.

The gene calls are TRBV23-1 and TRBJ1-1; TRBD1 aligns across 8 bases. TRBV23-1 is marked as an open reading frame, function uncertain. The CDR3 length is 16 residues. V was pared by 4 bases and J by 1 base, with 8 bases of the junction left unmatched. The CDR3 DNA is TGCGCCAGCAGTCGACCGGACAGGGAGTCGAACACTGAAGCTTTCTTT. Protein product: CASSRPDRESNTEAFF.

To note about this clone: The sample holds other DNA sequences that translate to the same CDR3. V is TRBV18 and J is TRBJ2-2; 8 bases fit TRBD1. The CDR3 spans 15 residues. The V segment lost 6 bases and the J segment 5 bases; nucleotides outside the gene matches: 8. The V gene's germline CDR1 is KGHSH and CDR2 LQKENI. This CDR3 reads CASSPGTGATGELFF. In nucleotides, the CDR3 is TGTGCCAGCTCCCCCGGGACAGGAGCAACCGGGGAGCTGTTTTTT.

The rearrangement links TRBV7-8 to TRBJ1-1; TRBD1 is a possible D gene (5 bases). Germline V CDR1 and CDR2: SGHVS, FQNEAQ. The CDR3 totals 12 residues. V dropped 4 bases and J dropped 7 bases, with 10 bases sitting between them. The CDR3 region has the DNA TGTGCCAGCAGCTCCCGGGGGAATGAAGCTTTCTTT. This codes for CASSSRGNEAFF.

The rearrangement joins TRBV2 to TRBJ2-7; 11 bases fit TRBD2. With V trimmed by 8 bases and J by 6 bases, 9 bases remained unmatched. Germline V gene data show CDR1 as SNHLY and CDR2 as FYNNEI. The CDR3 totals 14 residues. CDR3 coding DNA: TGTGCCAGCGGGATTACTAGCGGGAGAAGCGAGCAGTACTTC. Protein product: CASGITSGRSEQYF.

In nucleotides, the CDR3 is TGTGCCAGCAGTGATGTGACAGGCCCCTACGAGCAGTACTTC. As protein: CASSDVTGPYEQYF. The V gene is TRBV6-1, the J gene TRBJ2-7, with D tentatively TRBD1 (6 bases). The germline V gene has CDR1 MNHNS and CDR2 SASEGT. V lost 3 bases, J lost 2 bases, and 11 bases lay in between. The CDR3 contains 14 residues.

V and J are TRBV7-9 and TRBJ2-7, with D possibly called TRBD1 or TRBD2 (5 bases each). V was pared by 5 bases and J by 3 bases, with 17 bases between. The CDR3 runs 15 residues. CDR1 is SEHNR and CDR2 is FQNEAQ in the germline V gene (reference sequence). The CDR3 nucleotides read TGTGCCAGCAGCCCGGGACGGATCCAAAACTACGAGCAGTACTTC. This encodes CASSPGRIQNYEQYF.

A word on this clone: The same CDR3 can be traced to other DNA sequences in this sample. This chain connects TRBV18 to TRBJ1-2; D unclear. Deletions cut 2 bases from V and 3 bases from J, with 7 bases between. There are 13 residues in the CDR3. The germline V gene has CDR1 KGHSH and CDR2 LQKENI. The DNA of the CDR3 is TGTGCCAGCTCACCAGGGTCGTACTATGGCTACACCTTC. Its protein is CASSPGSYYGYTF.

In DNA form, the CDR3 reads TGTGCCAGCAGTTACAAGGCTGAAGCTTTCTTT. Protein: CASSYKAEAFF. V gene TRBV6-6 combines with J gene TRBJ1-1; D gene uncertain. In germline, CDR1 is MNHNY, CDR2 SVGAGI (reference sequence). The CDR3 contains 11 residues. The germline V and J ends were trimmed by 2 bases and 6 bases, with 4 bases remaining between them.

The J gene is TRBJ2-6, the V gene TRBV10-1; the D call may be TRBD1 or TRBD2 (6 bases each). Deletions cut 6 bases from V and 4 bases from J, with 28 bases between. The CDR3 runs to 20 residues. Germline CDR1 and CDR2: WNHNN and SYGVQD (reference sequence). The CDR3 loop reads CASSKHWGEADRGGANVLTF. CDR3 sequence (DNA): TGCGCCAGCAGCAAACACTGGGGGGAGGCCGATAGGGGGGGGGCCAACGTCCTGACTTTC.

A note on this clone: The sample contains more than one DNA sequence encoding this CDR3. The genes are TRBV5-4 and TRBJ2-7, with 9 positions matching TRBD2. The CDR3 length is 15 residues. Germline CDR1 reads SGHNT; CDR2 reads YYREEE (reference sequence). The V and J ends lost 0 bases and 2 bases, in that order; junction bases with no gene match: 3. The CDR3 loop is CASSLVAGGPYEQYF. The CDR3 coding sequence is TGTGCCAGCAGCTTGGTCGCGGGAGGGCCCTACGAGCAGTACTTC.

This clone was picked up one time. This sample also contains other DNA sequences that code for the same CDR3. This rearrangement joins TRBV2 to TRBJ2-3; D unresolved. CDR1 is SNHLY and CDR2 is FYNNEI in the germline V gene. The CDR3 consists of 11 residues. The V end was cut by 7 bases, the J end by 5 bases, with 7 bases between. The CDR3 region has the DNA TGTGCCAGCACAGGTGTAGATACGCAGTATTTT. Protein sequence: CASTGVDTQYF. Full variable domain (outside the CDR3, taken from reference TRBV2 and TRBJ2-3): EPEVTQTPSHQVTQMGQEVILRCVPISNHLYFYWYRQILGQKVEFLVSFYNNEISEKSEIFDDQFSVERPDGSNFTLKIRSTKLEDSAMYFCASTGVDTQYFGPGTRLTVL.